This T cell receptor beta chain was observed in a study of T cell repertoires in MIS-A myocarditis. The sample holds one count of this clone. The CDR3 is 15 residues long. Trimming removed 6 bases from V and 4 bases from J; junction bases left unmatched: 6. Germline V gene data show CDR1 as MDHEN and CDR2 as SYDVKM. The repertoire was sequenced with immunoSEQ multiplex PCR; TCRdb's copy has only in-frame clones and lacks some. The sample records 5,000 to 7,500 clones, 78% being singletons. This chain uses TRBV28 with TRBJ2-5; 12 bases are a match to TRBD2. The TCR sequence derives from a man younger than 35 with fulminant myocarditis from multisystem inflammatory syndrome in adults (MIS-A) after COVID-19. Sequenced input: interventricular septum heart tissue obtained at autopsy. The CDR3 sequence: CASSTSGRPPETQYF. CDR3 DNA: TGTGCCAGCAGCACTAGCGGGAGGCCCCCAGAGACCCAGTACTTC.